Sequencing of this T cell receptor beta chain was carried out in a study of T cell changes during pregnancy in multiple sclerosis. Assay: immunoSEQ multiplex PCR; the TCRdb copy retains only in-frame clones and omits some. The table lists tens of thousands of clones, 93% of them singletons. This CDR3 contains 15 residues. Losses at the gene ends were 5 bases for V and 3 bases for J; bases not matched to a gene: 10. Per germline, CDR1 LNHDA and CDR2 SQIVND (reference sequence). Sequenced here: peripheral blood, sampled after pregnancy. The clonotype comes from a female donor with multiple sclerosis, enrolled in a pregnancy study. This chain connects TRBV19 to TRBJ2-7, with 7 nucleotides matching TRBD1. CDR3 nucleotide sequence: TGTGCCAGTAGTCCGACCGGGACAGAAATCTACGAGCAGTACTTC. Amino acid sequence: CASSPTGTEIYEQYF.